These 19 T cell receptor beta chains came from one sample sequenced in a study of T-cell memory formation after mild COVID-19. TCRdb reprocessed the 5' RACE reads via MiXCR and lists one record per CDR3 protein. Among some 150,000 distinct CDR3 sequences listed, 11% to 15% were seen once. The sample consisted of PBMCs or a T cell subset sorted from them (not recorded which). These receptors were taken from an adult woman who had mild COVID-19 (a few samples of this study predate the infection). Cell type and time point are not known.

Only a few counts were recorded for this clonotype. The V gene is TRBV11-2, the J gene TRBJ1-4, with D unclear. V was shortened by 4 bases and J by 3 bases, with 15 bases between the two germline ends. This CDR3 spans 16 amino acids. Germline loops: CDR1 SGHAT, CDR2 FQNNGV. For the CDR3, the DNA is TGTGCCAGCAGCTCACAAATGGACGGTCCTAATGAAAAACTGTTTTTT. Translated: CASSSQMDGPNEKLFF.

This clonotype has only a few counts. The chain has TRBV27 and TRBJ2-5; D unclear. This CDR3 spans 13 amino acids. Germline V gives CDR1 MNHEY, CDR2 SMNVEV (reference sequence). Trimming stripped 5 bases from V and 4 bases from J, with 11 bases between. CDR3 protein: CASSAMLGETQYF. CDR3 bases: TGTGCCAGCAGTGCCATGCTAGGAGAGACCCAGTACTTC.

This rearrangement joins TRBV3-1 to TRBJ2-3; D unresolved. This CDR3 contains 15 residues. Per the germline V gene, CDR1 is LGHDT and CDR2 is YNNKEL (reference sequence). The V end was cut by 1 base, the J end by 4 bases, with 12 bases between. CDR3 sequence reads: CASSQAGYVADTQYF. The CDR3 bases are TGTGCCAGCAGCCAAGCGGGTTACGTGGCAGATACGCAGTATTTT.

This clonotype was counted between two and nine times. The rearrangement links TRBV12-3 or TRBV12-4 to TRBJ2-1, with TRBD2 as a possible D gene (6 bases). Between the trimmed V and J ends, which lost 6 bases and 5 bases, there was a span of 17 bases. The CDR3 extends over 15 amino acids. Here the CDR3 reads CASRVEVEGDNEQFF. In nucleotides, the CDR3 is TGTGCCAGCAGAGTGGAGGTGGAGGGAGACAATGAGCAGTTCTTC.

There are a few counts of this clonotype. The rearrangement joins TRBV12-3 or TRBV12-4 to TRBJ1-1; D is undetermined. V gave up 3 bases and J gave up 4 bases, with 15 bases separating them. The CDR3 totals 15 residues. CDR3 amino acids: CASSFLRRRGTEAFF. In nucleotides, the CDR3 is TGTGCCAGCAGTTTTTTAAGGCGCCGGGGCACTGAAGCTTTCTTT.

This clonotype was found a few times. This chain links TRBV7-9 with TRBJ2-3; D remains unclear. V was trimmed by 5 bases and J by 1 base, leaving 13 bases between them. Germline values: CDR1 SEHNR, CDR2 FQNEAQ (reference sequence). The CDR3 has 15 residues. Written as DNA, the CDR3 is TGTGCCAGCAGCATCCCGGTGGGCGGCACAGATACGCAGTATTTT. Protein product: CASSIPVGGTDTQYF.

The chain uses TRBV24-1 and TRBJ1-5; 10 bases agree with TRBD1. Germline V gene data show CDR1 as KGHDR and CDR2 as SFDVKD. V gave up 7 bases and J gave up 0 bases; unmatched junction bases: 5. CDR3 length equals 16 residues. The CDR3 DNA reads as TGTGCCACCAGCCCCCGGGACAGGGGTAGCAATCAGCCCCAGCATTTT. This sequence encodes CATSPRDRGSNQPQHF.

Here the CDR3 reads CASSPQGGVGGYTF. DNA of the CDR3: TGCGCCAGCAGCCCACAGGGGGGAGTCGGTGGCTACACCTTC. This chain joins TRBV4-3 and TRBJ1-2; 8 positions agree with TRBD1. With 4 bases clipped from V and 7 bases from J, the junction kept 8 bases outside the gene matches. CDR1 LGHNA and CDR2 YSLEER come from the germline V gene. The CDR3 length is 14 residues.

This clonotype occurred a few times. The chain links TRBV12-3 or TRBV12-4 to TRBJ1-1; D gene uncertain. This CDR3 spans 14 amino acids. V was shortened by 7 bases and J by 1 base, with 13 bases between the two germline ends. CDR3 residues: CASTKGDSNTEAFF. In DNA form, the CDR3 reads TGTGCCAGCACAAAGGGCGACTCGAACACTGAAGCTTTCTTT.

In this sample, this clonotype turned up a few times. The CDR3 coding sequence is TGCGCCAGCAGCTCCAGGGATATGAACACTGAAGCTTTCTTT. As protein: CASSSRDMNTEAFF. The rearrangement joins TRBV5-1 to TRBJ1-1; a possible D gene is TRBD1 (5 bases). The CDR3 is 14 residues long. The ends were cut back, 3 bases at V and 0 bases at J, with 9 bases in the middle. Germline-derived CDR1 and CDR2 are SGHRS and YFSETQ.

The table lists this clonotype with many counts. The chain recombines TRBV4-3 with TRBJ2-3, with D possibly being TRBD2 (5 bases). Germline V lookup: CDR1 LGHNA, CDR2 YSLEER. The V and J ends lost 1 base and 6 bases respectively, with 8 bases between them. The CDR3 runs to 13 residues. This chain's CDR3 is CASSQVRGDTQYF. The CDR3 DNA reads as TGCGCCAGCAGCCAAGTTCGCGGGGATACGCAGTATTTT.

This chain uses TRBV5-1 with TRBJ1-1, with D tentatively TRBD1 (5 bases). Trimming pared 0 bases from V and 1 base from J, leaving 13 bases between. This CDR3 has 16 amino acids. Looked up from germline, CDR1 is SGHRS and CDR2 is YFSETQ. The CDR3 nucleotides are TGCGCCAGCAGCTTGGGGCCGGGACCAACGAACACTGAAGCTTTCTTT. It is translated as CASSLGPGPTNTEAFF.

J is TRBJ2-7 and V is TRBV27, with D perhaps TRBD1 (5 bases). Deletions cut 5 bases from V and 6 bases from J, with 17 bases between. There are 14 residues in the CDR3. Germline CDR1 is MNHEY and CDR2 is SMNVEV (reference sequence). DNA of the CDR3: TGTGCCAGCAGTAGAACCCTTTCTGACAGCGAGCAGTACTTC. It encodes CASSRTLSDSEQYF.

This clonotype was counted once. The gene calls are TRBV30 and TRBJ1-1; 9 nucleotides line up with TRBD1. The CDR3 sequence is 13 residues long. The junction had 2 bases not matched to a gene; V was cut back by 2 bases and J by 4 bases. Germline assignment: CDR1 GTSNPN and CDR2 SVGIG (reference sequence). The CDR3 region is CAWSTGGVTEAFF. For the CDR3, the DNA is TGTGCCTGGAGTACAGGGGGCGTCACTGAAGCTTTCTTT.

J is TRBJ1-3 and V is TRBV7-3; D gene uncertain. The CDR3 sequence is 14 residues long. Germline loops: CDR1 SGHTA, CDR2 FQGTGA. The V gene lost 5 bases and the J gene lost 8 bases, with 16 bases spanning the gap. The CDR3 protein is CASSPGPESYTIYF. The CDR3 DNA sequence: TGTGCCAGCAGCCCGGGCCCAGAATCATACACCATATATTTT.

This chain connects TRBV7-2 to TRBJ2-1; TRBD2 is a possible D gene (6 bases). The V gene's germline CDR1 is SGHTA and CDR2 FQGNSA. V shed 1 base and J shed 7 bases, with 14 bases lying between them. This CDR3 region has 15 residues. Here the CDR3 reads CASSLVRPGRNEQFF. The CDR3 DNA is TGTGCCAGCAGCTTAGTTAGGCCAGGGAGGAATGAGCAGTTCTTC.

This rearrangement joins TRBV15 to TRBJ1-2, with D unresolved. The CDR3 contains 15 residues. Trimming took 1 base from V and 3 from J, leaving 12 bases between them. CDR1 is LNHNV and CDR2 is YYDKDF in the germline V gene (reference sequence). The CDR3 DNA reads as TGTGCCACCAGCAGAGCAGGCAGGATGTACTATGGCTACACCTTC. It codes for CATSRAGRMYYGYTF.

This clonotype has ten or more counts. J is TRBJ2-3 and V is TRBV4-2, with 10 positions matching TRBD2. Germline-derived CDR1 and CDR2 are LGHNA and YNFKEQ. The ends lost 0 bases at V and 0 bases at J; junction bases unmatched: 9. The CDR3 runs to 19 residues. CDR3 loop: CASSQDNLAGATSTDTQYF. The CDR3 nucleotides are TGTGCCAGCAGCCAAGATAACCTAGCGGGAGCGACTAGCACAGATACGCAGTATTTT.

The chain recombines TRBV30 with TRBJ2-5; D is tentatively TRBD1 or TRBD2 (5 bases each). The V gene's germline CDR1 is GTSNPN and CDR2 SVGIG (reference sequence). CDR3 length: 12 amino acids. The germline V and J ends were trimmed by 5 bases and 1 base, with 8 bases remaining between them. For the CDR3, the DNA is TGTGCCTGGTCCGGGACCCAAGAGACCCAGTACTTC. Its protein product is CAWSGTQETQYF.